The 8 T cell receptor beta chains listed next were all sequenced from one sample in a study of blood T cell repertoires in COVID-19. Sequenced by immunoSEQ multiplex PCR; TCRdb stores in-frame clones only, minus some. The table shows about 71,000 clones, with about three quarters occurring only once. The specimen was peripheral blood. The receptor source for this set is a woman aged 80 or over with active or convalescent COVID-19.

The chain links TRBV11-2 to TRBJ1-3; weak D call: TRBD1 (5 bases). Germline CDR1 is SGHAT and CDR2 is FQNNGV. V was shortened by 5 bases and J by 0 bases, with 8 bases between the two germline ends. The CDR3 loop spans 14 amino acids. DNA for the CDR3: TGTGCCAGCAGCCAACAGGTCTCTGGAAACACCATATATTTT. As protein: CASSQQVSGNTIYF.

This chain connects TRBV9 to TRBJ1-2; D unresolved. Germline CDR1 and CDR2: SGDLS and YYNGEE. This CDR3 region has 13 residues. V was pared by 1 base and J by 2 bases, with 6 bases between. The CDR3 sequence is CASSVRENYGYTF. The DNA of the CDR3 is TGTGCCAGCAGCGTACGGGAAAACTATGGCTACACCTTC.

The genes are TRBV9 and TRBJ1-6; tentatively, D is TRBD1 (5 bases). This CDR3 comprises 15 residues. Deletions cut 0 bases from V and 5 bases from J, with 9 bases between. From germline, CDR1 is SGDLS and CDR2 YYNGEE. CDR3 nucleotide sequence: TGTGCCAGCAGCGTAGATAGGGGCGATAATTCACCCCTCCACTTT. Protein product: CASSVDRGDNSPLHF.

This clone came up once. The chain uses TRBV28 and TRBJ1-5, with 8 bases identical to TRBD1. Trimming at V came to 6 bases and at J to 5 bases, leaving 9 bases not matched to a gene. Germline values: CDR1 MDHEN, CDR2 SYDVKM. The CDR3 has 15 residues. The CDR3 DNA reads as TGTGCCAGCAGCTCGGACAGGGCCTTGGATCAGCCCCAGCATTTT. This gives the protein CASSSDRALDQPQHF.

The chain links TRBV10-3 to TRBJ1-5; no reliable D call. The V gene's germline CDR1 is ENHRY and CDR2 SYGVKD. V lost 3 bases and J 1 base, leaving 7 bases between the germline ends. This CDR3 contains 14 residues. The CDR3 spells CAISERGSNQPQHF. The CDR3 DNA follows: TGTGCCATCAGTGAACGAGGGAGCAATCAGCCCCAGCATTTT.

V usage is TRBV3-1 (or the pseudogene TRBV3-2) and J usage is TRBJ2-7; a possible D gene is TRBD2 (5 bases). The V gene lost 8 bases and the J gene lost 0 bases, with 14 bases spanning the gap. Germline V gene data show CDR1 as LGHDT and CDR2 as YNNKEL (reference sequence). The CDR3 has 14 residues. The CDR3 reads CASGWTGSSYEQYF. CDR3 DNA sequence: TGTGCCAGCGGATGGACGGGGAGCTCCTACGAGCAGTACTTC.

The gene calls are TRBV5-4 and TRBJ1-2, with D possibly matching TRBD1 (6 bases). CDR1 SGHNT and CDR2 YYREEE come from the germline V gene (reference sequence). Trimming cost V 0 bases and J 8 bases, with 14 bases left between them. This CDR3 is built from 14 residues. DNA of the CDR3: TGTGCCAGCAGCTTGGGAGGGGGGGCTGGAGGCTACACCTTC. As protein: CASSLGGGAGGYTF.

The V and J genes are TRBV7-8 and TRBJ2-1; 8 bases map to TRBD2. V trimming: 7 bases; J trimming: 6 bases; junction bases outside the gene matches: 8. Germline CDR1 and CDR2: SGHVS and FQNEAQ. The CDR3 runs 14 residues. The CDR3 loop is CASTFRGGPNEQFF. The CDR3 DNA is TGTGCCAGCACCTTTCGCGGGGGGCCCAATGAGCAGTTCTTC. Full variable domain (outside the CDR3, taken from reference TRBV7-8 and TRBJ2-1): GAGVSQSPRYKVAKRGQDVALRCDPISGHVSLFWYQQALGQGPEFLTYFQNEAQLDKSGLPSDRFFAERPEGSVSTLKIQRTQQEDSAVYLCASTFRGGPNEQFFGPGTRLTVL.